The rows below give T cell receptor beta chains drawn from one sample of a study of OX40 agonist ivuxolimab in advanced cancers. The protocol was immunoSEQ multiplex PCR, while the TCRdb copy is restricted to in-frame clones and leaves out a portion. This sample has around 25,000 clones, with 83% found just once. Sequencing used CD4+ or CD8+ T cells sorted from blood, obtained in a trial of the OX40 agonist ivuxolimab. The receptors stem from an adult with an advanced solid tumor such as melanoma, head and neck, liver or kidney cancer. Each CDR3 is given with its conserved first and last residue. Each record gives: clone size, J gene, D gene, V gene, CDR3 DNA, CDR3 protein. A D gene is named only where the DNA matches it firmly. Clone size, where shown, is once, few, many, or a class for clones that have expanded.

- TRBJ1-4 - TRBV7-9 TGTGCCAGCAGCCCTGGAGGGGCGCAGGATGAAAAACTGTTTTTT CASSPGGAQDEKLFF
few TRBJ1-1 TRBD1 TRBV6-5 TGTGCCAGCAGTTACTCGGCGGGACAGATGAACACTGAAGCTTTCTTT CASSYSAGQMNTEAFF
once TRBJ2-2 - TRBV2 TGTGCCAGCACCCGGGGTGGAACCGGGGAGCTGTTTTTT CASTRGGTGELFF
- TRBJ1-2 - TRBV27 TGTGCCAGCAGTTTACGCGGGTCCTATGGCTACACCTTC CASSLRGSYGYTF
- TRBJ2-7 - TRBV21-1 TGTGCCAGCAGCAAAGCAACCCAACACGACAGGACAATCACCTACGAGCAGTACTTC CASSKATQHDRTITYEQYF
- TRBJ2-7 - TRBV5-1 TGCGCCAGCAGCGACCGGGACATACCCTACGAGCAGTACTTC CASSDRDIPYEQYF
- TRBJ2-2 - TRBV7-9 TGTGCCAGCCCTCCGGCGGGTACCGGGGAGCTGTTTTTT CASPPAGTGELFF
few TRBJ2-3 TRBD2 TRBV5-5 TGTGCCAGCAGCTTGGCGGGGGGGATAACAGATACGCAGTATTTT CASSLAGGITDTQYF
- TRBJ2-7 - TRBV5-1 TGCGCCAGCAGCTTGGCCGAGGGCAGCCTCTACGAGCAGTACTTC CASSLAEGSLYEQYF
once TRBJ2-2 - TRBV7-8 TGTGCCAGCAGCCAGCGGTCCGGGGAGCTGTTTTTT CASSQRSGELFF
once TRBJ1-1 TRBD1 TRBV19 TGTGCCAGTAGCTTCGGCCGGAGGGGGCGGGTTGAGGCTTTCTTT CASSFGRRGRVEAFF
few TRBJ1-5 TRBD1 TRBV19 TGTGCCAGTAGTATAGGGACCCCGGGACAGCAGCCCCAGCATTTT CASSIGTPGQQPQHF
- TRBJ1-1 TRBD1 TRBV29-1 TGCAGCGTTAACAGGGGGTACACTGAAGCTTTCTTT CSVNRGYTEAFF
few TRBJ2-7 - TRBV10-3 TGTGCCATCCGGGACTTCGAGTCCTACGAGCAGTACTTC CAIRDFESYEQYF
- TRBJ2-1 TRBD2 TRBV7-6 TGTGCCAGTTCCGGGACTAACTACAATGAGCAGTTCTTC CASSGTNYNEQFF
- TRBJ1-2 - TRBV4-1 TGCGCCAGCAGCCGGACGACAATCGACTATGGCTACACCTTC CASSRTTIDYGYTF
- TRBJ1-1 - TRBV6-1 TGTGCCAGCAGTTCTACTCAGGGTGTGGGCACTGAAGCTTTCTTT CASSSTQGVGTEAFF
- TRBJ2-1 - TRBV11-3 TGTGCCAGCAGCTTAGTCGGCCGCCGTGATGAGCAGTTCTTC CASSLVGRRDEQFF
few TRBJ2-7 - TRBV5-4 TGTGCCAGCAGCGCCGCGACGGGGGGCGACGAGCAGTACTTC CASSAATGGDEQYF
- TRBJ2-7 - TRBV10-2 TGCGCCAGCACGGCAGGGCTCCCCTACGAGCAGTACTTC CASTAGLPYEQYF
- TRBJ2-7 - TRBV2 TGTGCCAGCAGTGAAGCGGGCTGGTACGAGCAGTACTTC CASSEAGWYEQYF
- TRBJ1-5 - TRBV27 TGTGCCAGCACTCCCCAGTGGGGGGCTAGCAATCAGCCCCAGCATTTT CASTPQWGASNQPQHF
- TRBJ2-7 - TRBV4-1 TGCGCCAGCAGCCAACTGGAAGGCTCCTACGAGCAGTACTTC CASSQLEGSYEQYF
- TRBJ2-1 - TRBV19 TGTGCCAGTAGTATCCGGCGTTGGCAGGGGGGTTCCTACAATGAGCAGTTCTTC CASSIRRWQGGSYNEQFF
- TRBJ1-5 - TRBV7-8 TGTGCCAGCAGCGCTCAGGGGCCTCAGCCCCAGCATTTT CASSAQGPQPQHF
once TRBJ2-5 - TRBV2 TGTGCCAGCAGTGTCCGGCTCCAAGAGACCCAGTACTTC CASSVRLQETQYF
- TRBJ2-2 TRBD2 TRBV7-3 TGTGCCAGCAGCTTAAGGCGGGGGGCCGGGGAGCTGTTTTTT CASSLRRGAGELFF
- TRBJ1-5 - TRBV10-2 TGCGCCAGCAGTGAGTGGGGGGTCGGCAATCAGCCCCAGCATTTT CASSEWGVGNQPQHF
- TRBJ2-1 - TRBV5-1 TGCGCCAGCAGTCTGGACCAGAGCTCCTACAATGAGCAGTTCTTC CASSLDQSSYNEQFF
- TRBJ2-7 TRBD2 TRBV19 TGTGCCAGTAGTCCCAGGACTAGCGGGGGCCCAGCACTTGCGGGGGAGCAGTACTTC CASSPRTSGGPALAGEQYF
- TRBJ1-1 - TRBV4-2 TGTGCCAGCAGCCGAGGGGGGGACACTGAAGCTTTCTTT CASSRGGDTEAFF
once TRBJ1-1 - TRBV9 TGTGCCAGCAGCGTATCAGGGGCTCCGAACACTGAAGCTTTCTTT CASSVSGAPNTEAFF
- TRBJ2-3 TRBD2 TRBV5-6 TGTGCCAGCAGGGGGGGGTACCTCAGCACAGATACGCAGTATTTT CASRGGYLSTDTQYF
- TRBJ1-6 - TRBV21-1 TGTGCCAGCAGCAAACCTTCTCAGGGGGATTCCGGTCATTCACCCCTCCACTTT CASSKPSQGDSGHSPLHF
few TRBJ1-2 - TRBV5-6 TGTGCCAGCAGCCTGGGCGTGGGTCACTATGGCTACACCTTC CASSLGVGHYGYTF